A selection of T cell receptor beta chains follows, all from one sample in a study of cytomegalovirus exposure and HLA in healthy donors. The repertoire was sequenced with immunoSEQ multiplex PCR; TCRdb's copy has only in-frame clones and lacks some. The sample includes hundreds of thousands of clones, around 90% seen only once; the top ten take 2% to 2.5%. The sequencing sample was made of PBMCs. The source is a woman younger than 35 in good health and CMV-seropositive. Each CDR3 is given with its conserved first and last residue. A D gene is named only where the DNA matches it firmly. Where a row states a size, it is once, few, many or the class of an expanded clone; other rows omit it.

CDR3 length: 14; J gene: TRBJ2-7; D gene: .; clone size: .; V gene: TRBV7-6; CDR3 DNA: TGTGCCAGCAGCGCCCGGGACTGGACCTACGAGCAGTACTTC; CDR3 protein: CASSARDWTYEQYF
CDR3 length: 13; J gene: TRBJ1-5; D gene: .; clone size: few; V gene: TRBV18; CDR3 DNA: TGTGCCAGCTCCCTCCAGGACAATCAGCCCCAGCATTTT; CDR3 protein: CASSLQDNQPQHF
CDR3 length: 10; J gene: TRBJ1-2; D gene: .; clone size: .; V gene: TRBV19; CDR3 DNA: TGTGCCAGTAAAGAAGCGGGCTACACCTTC; CDR3 protein: CASKEAGYTF
CDR3 length: 12; J gene: TRBJ2-7; D gene: TRBD2; clone size: .; V gene: TRBV6-6; CDR3 DNA: TGTGCCAGCAGAACACTTAGCGGGGAGCAGTACTTC; CDR3 protein: CASRTLSGEQYF
CDR3 length: 14; J gene: TRBJ1-1; D gene: .; clone size: once; V gene: TRBV15; CDR3 DNA: TGTGCCACCAGCAGAGATGTTCGGAGCGCTGAAGCTTTCTTT; CDR3 protein: CATSRDVRSAEAFF
CDR3 length: 15; J gene: TRBJ1-1; D gene: .; clone size: .; V gene: TRBV5-4; CDR3 DNA: TGTGCCAGCAGCCAGGTGGTCAGGGGGAACACTGAAGCTTTCTTT; CDR3 protein: CASSQVVRGNTEAFF
CDR3 length: 13; J gene: TRBJ1-2; D gene: .; clone size: .; V gene: TRBV10-3; CDR3 DNA: TGTGCCATCAGTGAAGATCAGAGGGAGGGCTACACCTTC; CDR3 protein: CAISEDQREGYTF
CDR3 length: 16; J gene: TRBJ1-2; D gene: TRBD1; clone size: .; V gene: TRBV7-2; CDR3 DNA: TGTGCCAGCAGCCAGGGACAGGGATCAGCTAACTATGGCTACACCTTC; CDR3 protein: CASSQGQGSANYGYTF
CDR3 length: 12; J gene: TRBJ1-2; D gene: .; clone size: few; V gene: TRBV6-1; CDR3 DNA: TGTGCCAGCAGTGAAGCGCTAGGTGGCTACACCTTC; CDR3 protein: CASSEALGGYTF
CDR3 length: 14; J gene: TRBJ1-1; D gene: TRBD1; clone size: .; V gene: TRBV18; CDR3 DNA: TGTGCCAGCTCACCCGGAACCGGACAGGTTGAAGCTTTCTTT; CDR3 protein: CASSPGTGQVEAFF
CDR3 length: 13; J gene: TRBJ2-1; D gene: TRBD1; clone size: .; V gene: TRBV5-1; CDR3 DNA: TGCGCCAGCAGCTTGGGGACAGGGAATGAGCAGTTCTTC; CDR3 protein: CASSLGTGNEQFF
CDR3 length: 17; J gene: TRBJ2-7; D gene: .; clone size: .; V gene: TRBV5-4; CDR3 DNA: TGTGCCAGCAGCTTGGAGATCGGGTCGGGGAGCTCCTACGAGCAGTACTTC; CDR3 protein: CASSLEIGSGSSYEQYF
CDR3 length: 14; J gene: TRBJ1-3; D gene: .; clone size: .; V gene: TRBV4-1; CDR3 DNA: TGCGCCAGCAGCCAAGGGGTGAGGAGTAACACCATATATTTT; CDR3 protein: CASSQGVRSNTIYF
CDR3 length: 14; J gene: TRBJ1-3; D gene: TRBD1; clone size: .; V gene: TRBV6-6; CDR3 DNA: TGTGCCAGCAGTTACGGACAGGGCGGAAACACCATATATTTT; CDR3 protein: CASSYGQGGNTIYF
CDR3 length: 14; J gene: TRBJ1-3; D gene: TRBD1; clone size: .; V gene: TRBV19; CDR3 DNA: TGTGCCAGTAGCGGACAGGGTACTGGAAACACCATATATTTT; CDR3 protein: CASSGQGTGNTIYF
CDR3 length: 12; J gene: TRBJ2-2; D gene: .; clone size: .; V gene: TRBV28; CDR3 DNA: TGTGCCAGCAGCCCCCTCACCGGGGAGCTGTTTTTT; CDR3 protein: CASSPLTGELFF
CDR3 length: 14; J gene: TRBJ1-1; D gene: .; clone size: .; V gene: TRBV27; CDR3 DNA: TGTGCCAGCAGTTTAAGGGGCGGGAACACTGAAGCTTTCTTT; CDR3 protein: CASSLRGGNTEAFF
CDR3 length: 12; J gene: TRBJ1-1; D gene: .; clone size: .; V gene: TRBV11-2; CDR3 DNA: TGTGCCAGCAGCTTATTCCAGGCTGAAGCTTTCTTT; CDR3 protein: CASSLFQAEAFF
CDR3 length: 12; J gene: TRBJ2-1; D gene: .; clone size: .; V gene: TRBV27; CDR3 DNA: TGTGCCAGCAGTTCGTCCGACAATGAGCAGTTCTTC; CDR3 protein: CASSSSDNEQFF
CDR3 length: 13; J gene: TRBJ1-4; D gene: .; clone size: .; V gene: TRBV6-1; CDR3 DNA: TGTGCCAGCAGTGAATACCAGCGAGAAAAACTGTTTTTT; CDR3 protein: CASSEYQREKLFF
CDR3 length: 16; J gene: TRBJ1-1; D gene: TRBD1; clone size: .; V gene: TRBV28; CDR3 DNA: TGTGCCAGCAGTTTAGGGACAGGCCCTACGAGCGCTGAAGCTTTCTTT; CDR3 protein: CASSLGTGPTSAEAFF
CDR3 length: 14; J gene: TRBJ1-1; D gene: .; clone size: .; V gene: TRBV9; CDR3 DNA: TGTGCCAGCAGCGTTGATGACAGTTCCCCTGAAGCTTTCTTT; CDR3 protein: CASSVDDSSPEAFF
CDR3 length: 13; J gene: TRBJ1-2; D gene: TRBD1; clone size: .; V gene: TRBV19; CDR3 DNA: TGTGCCAGTAAGGCAGGGGGGAACTATGGCTACACCTTC; CDR3 protein: CASKAGGNYGYTF
CDR3 length: 14; J gene: TRBJ2-7; D gene: TRBD1; clone size: .; V gene: TRBV27; CDR3 DNA: TGTGCCAGCAGTCTCCGACAGGGGCCCTACGAGCAGTACTTC; CDR3 protein: CASSLRQGPYEQYF
CDR3 length: 15; J gene: TRBJ1-3; D gene: TRBD1; clone size: .; V gene: TRBV14; CDR3 DNA: TGTGCCAGCAGACGGACAGGGGTAGCTGGAAACACCATATATTTT; CDR3 protein: CASRRTGVAGNTIYF
CDR3 length: 20; J gene: TRBJ2-7; D gene: TRBD2; clone size: .; V gene: TRBV28; CDR3 DNA: TGTGCCAGCAGTTTAACCTTCGGGGGACTAGCGGGAGTGGAGGCCTACGAGCAGTACTTC; CDR3 protein: CASSLTFGGLAGVEAYEQYF
CDR3 length: 15; J gene: TRBJ2-7; D gene: .; clone size: .; V gene: TRBV5-5; CDR3 DNA: TGTGCCAGCAGCTTATTACGGGGGAGTGCCTACGAGCAGTACTTC; CDR3 protein: CASSLLRGSAYEQYF
CDR3 length: 12; J gene: TRBJ2-7; D gene: .; clone size: .; V gene: TRBV29-1; CDR3 DNA: TGCAGCGCCCGGGACAACTCCTACGAGCAGTACTTC; CDR3 protein: CSARDNSYEQYF
CDR3 length: 14; J gene: TRBJ1-1; D gene: .; clone size: .; V gene: TRBV7-9; CDR3 DNA: TGTGCCAGCAGCTCCCAGGATCCGAACACTGAAGCTTTCTTT; CDR3 protein: CASSSQDPNTEAFF
CDR3 length: 14; J gene: TRBJ1-1; D gene: .; clone size: .; V gene: TRBV2; CDR3 DNA: TGTGCCAGCAGGGGGGCCCGGGAATACACTGAAGCTTTCTTT; CDR3 protein: CASRGAREYTEAFF
CDR3 length: 15; J gene: TRBJ2-7; D gene: TRBD2; clone size: .; V gene: TRBV5-4; CDR3 DNA: TGTGCCAGCAGCCCGGAGGGGACTAGCCCCTACGAGCAGTACTTC; CDR3 protein: CASSPEGTSPYEQYF
CDR3 length: 15; J gene: TRBJ2-1; D gene: .; clone size: .; V gene: TRBV5-1; CDR3 DNA: TGCGCCAGCAGCTTGGGAGAGACGGGTCTAAATGAGCAGTTCTTC; CDR3 protein: CASSLGETGLNEQFF
CDR3 length: 15; J gene: TRBJ1-1; D gene: .; clone size: .; V gene: TRBV5-1; CDR3 DNA: TGCGCCAGCAGCTTGGAAGACAGCGGGATGTATGAAGCTTTCTTT; CDR3 protein: CASSLEDSGMYEAFF
CDR3 length: 16; J gene: TRBJ2-1; D gene: TRBD2; clone size: .; V gene: TRBV7-8; CDR3 DNA: TGTGCCAGCAGCTTAGCGCCTAGCGGGAGGATCAATGAGCAGTTCTTC; CDR3 protein: CASSLAPSGRINEQFF
CDR3 length: 16; J gene: TRBJ1-3; D gene: .; clone size: .; V gene: TRBV28; CDR3 DNA: TGTGCCAGCAGACTCAGGTCCTACATCTCTGGAAACACCATATATTTT; CDR3 protein: CASRLRSYISGNTIYF
CDR3 length: 14; J gene: TRBJ2-7; D gene: TRBD2; clone size: .; V gene: TRBV11-1; CDR3 DNA: TGTGCCAGCAGCACTAGCGGGAGCTCCTACGAGCAGTACTTC; CDR3 protein: CASSTSGSSYEQYF
CDR3 length: 13; J gene: TRBJ1-5; D gene: TRBD1; clone size: .; V gene: TRBV28; CDR3 DNA: TGTGCCAGCAGTCACCGGGACAGGAGAACCCAGCATTTT; CDR3 protein: CASSHRDRRTQHF
CDR3 length: 14; J gene: TRBJ2-1; D gene: TRBD2; clone size: .; V gene: TRBV28; CDR3 DNA: TGTGCCAGCAGCCCCCGGCGGGAGTTTAATGAGCAGTTCTTC; CDR3 protein: CASSPRREFNEQFF